This T cell receptor beta chain was identified in a study of response to subunit inactivated influenza vaccine. Overall study results and limits: Few additional T cells are recruited per seasonal influenza vaccination, authors suggested.

The CDR3 is made up of 15 amino acids. Germline-derived CDR1 and CDR2 are MGHRA and YSYEKL. The germline V and J ends were trimmed by 5 bases and 3 bases, with 13 bases remaining between them. On this clonotype: Its antigen is still unknown.

TCRdb ran MiXCR on the RT-PCR reads and lists one entry per CDR3 protein. The sample holds a few hundred thousand distinct CDR3 sequences, just over 20% seen once. Sequencing was performed on PBMCs from blood, taken about 20 months after vaccination. V gene TRBV4-1 combines with J gene TRBJ1-4; no clear D gene. This receptor was taken from a man aged 45 to 70 who received an inactivated influenza vaccine. In nucleotides, the CDR3 is TGCGCCAGCAGCGTTCTGAGACGGGCTAATGAAAAACTGTTTTTT. Its protein product is CASSVLRRANEKLFF.